A single sample gave rise to the 15 T cell receptor beta chains below, sequenced in a study of shared clonotypes between healthy human individuals. This table comes from immunoSEQ multiplex PCR, and its TCRdb copy is limited to in-frame clones, with some not included. In the table there are about 2,500,000 clones, over 85% of which are singletons. The sample consisted of naive CD4+ T cells sorted from blood. Specified subset: CD45RA+ positively selected. The receptors were gathered from a man between 18 and 29 years old in good health.

The genes are TRBV4-1 and TRBJ2-5; TRBD2 might be the D (6 bases). The ends were cut back, 0 bases at V and 5 bases at J, with 22 bases in the middle. Germline CDR1 is MGHRA and CDR2 is YSYEKL. The CDR3 totals 18 residues. The DNA of the CDR3 is TGCGCCAGCAGCCAAGATTTGGGGACTTCAGGGAGTAGCGAGACCCAGTACTTC. Amino acid sequence: CASSQDLGTSGSSETQYF.

The chain is built from TRBV27 and TRBJ2-1; the match to TRBD2 covers 9 bases. This CDR3 comprises 17 residues. The V and J ends lost 5 bases and 0 bases, in that order; junction bases with no gene match: 8. CDR1 is MNHEY and CDR2 is SMNVEV in the germline V gene (reference sequence). CDR3 coding DNA: TGTGCCAGCAGTCCGAGACTAGCGGACCTCTCCTACAATGAGCAGTTCTTC. Its translation: CASSPRLADLSYNEQFF.

This chain connects TRBV2 to TRBJ1-5, with TRBD1 matching over 7 bases. The CDR3 runs 17 residues. The V gene end was trimmed by 3 bases and the J gene end by 0 bases; junction bases not matched to a gene: 8. In germline, CDR1 is SNHLY, CDR2 FYNNEI. The DNA for the CDR3 is TGTGCCAGCAGTGAGTTCAGGACAGGCGATAGCAATCAGCCCCAGCATTTT. Its translation is CASSEFRTGDSNQPQHF.

This clone was found a few times. This chain uses TRBV9 with TRBJ1-2, with 7 bases lining up with TRBD1. The CDR3 has 13 amino acids. The germline CDR1 and CDR2 sequences are SGDLS and YYNGEE. Trimming removed 4 bases from V and 3 bases from J; junction bases left unmatched: 3. The CDR3 loop is CASSITGDYGYTF. CDR3 sequence (DNA): TGTGCCAGCAGCATTACAGGGGACTATGGCTACACCTTC. The variable domain in full, completed from reference TRBV9 and TRBJ1-2, reads DSGVTQTPKHLITATGQRVTLRCSPRSGDLSVYWYQQSLDQGLQFLIQYYNGEERAKGNILERFSAQQFPDLHSELNLSSLELGDSALYFCASSITGDYGYTFGSGTRLTVV.

The V call is TRBV9, the J call TRBJ1-3, with TRBD1 identical over 9 bases. Trimming took 2 bases from V and 4 from J; bases not matched to a gene: 10. Germline CDR1 is SGDLS and CDR2 is YYNGEE. This CDR3 region has 17 residues. The CDR3 DNA reads as TGTGCCAGCAGCGTCCAGACCGGGACAGGGTCAGGAAACACCATATATTTT. Encoded protein: CASSVQTGTGSGNTIYF.

This clone was detected only once. The chain carries TRBV4-1 and TRBJ1-5; D may be TRBD1 (6 bases). The ends were cut back, 0 bases at V and 0 bases at J, with 15 bases in the middle. The germline V gene has CDR1 MGHRA and CDR2 YSYEKL. The CDR3 is made up of 18 amino acids. CDR3 in amino acids: CASSQDRERGYSNQPQHF. DNA for the CDR3: TGCGCCAGCAGCCAAGATCGGGAAAGGGGGTATAGCAATCAGCCCCAGCATTTT.

This sequence joins TRBV2 and TRBJ1-2, with TRBD1 matching over 7 bases. This CDR3 has 14 amino acids. The germline gives CDR1 SNHLY, CDR2 FYNNEI. V trimming: 2 bases; J trimming: 3 bases; junction bases outside the gene matches: 3. CDR3 nucleotides: TGTGCCAGCAGTGAACAGGGGGTCGACTATGGCTACACCTTC. It yields the protein CASSEQGVDYGYTF.

The CDR3 here is CAISESKLADTQYF. The CDR3 coding sequence is TGTGCCATCAGTGAGTCGAAGCTAGCCGATACGCAGTATTTT. The chain carries TRBV10-3 and TRBJ2-3; D might be TRBD2 (5 bases). V dropped 0 bases and J dropped 6 bases, with 10 bases sitting between them. Germline lookup yields CDR1 ENHRY and CDR2 SYGVKD. The CDR3 sequence is 14 residues long.

Of note for this clone: This sample includes further DNA sequences coding for the same CDR3. The chain recombines TRBV10-2 with TRBJ1-6; 9 bases map to TRBD1. This CDR3 has 16 amino acids. Germline V gene sequence: CDR1 WSHSY, CDR2 SAAADI. The CDR3 DNA reads as TGCGCTACCGCGAACCTAGGGACAGGGAGTAATTCACCCCTCCACTTT. This sequence encodes CATANLGTGSNSPLHF.

For this clone: The same CDR3 arises from other DNA sequences in this sample as well. V usage is TRBV18 and J usage is TRBJ2-5, with no clear D. This CDR3 region has 13 residues. Between the trimmed V and J ends, which lost 2 bases and 1 base, there was a span of 5 bases. CDR1 is KGHSH, CDR2 LQKENI, per germline. CDR3 bases: TGTGCCAGCTCACCATTGGTCCAAGAGACCCAGTACTTC. Translated, it gives CASSPLVQETQYF.

This clone was seen once. The chain links TRBV10-3 to TRBJ2-7; D might be TRBD2 (6 bases). This CDR3 has 15 amino acids. In germline, CDR1 is ENHRY, CDR2 SYGVKD. V lost 3 bases and J lost 2, with 14 bases in between. CDR3 DNA: TGTGCCATCAGTGATCCCGGCCGGGGGACCTACGAGCAGTACTTC. This codes for CAISDPGRGTYEQYF.

V usage is TRBV14 and J usage is TRBJ1-3, with D perhaps TRBD1 (6 bases). The CDR3 length is 17 residues. CDR1 is SGHDN and CDR2 is FVKESK in the germline V gene. The V gene lost 0 bases and the J gene lost 1 base, with 13 bases spanning the gap. The CDR3 nucleotides are TGTGCCAGCAGCCAAGACAGGGGATCAAATTCTGGAAACACCATATATTTT. It codes for CASSQDRGSNSGNTIYF.

The rearrangement joins TRBV11-1 to TRBJ2-1, with TRBD2 identical over 10 bases. Unmatched junction bases numbered 8, after V lost 5 bases and J lost 7 bases. In germline, CDR1 is SGHAT, CDR2 FQDESV (reference sequence). The CDR3 runs 15 residues. CDR3 coding DNA: TGTGCCAGCAGCCCGAGCGGGGGGGCGAGGAATGAGCAGTTCTTC. Translating it yields CASSPSGGARNEQFF.

The chain joins TRBV6-5 to TRBJ1-6; TRBD1 matches at 7 bases. CDR1 is MNHEY and CDR2 is SVGAGI in the germline V gene. After removal of 6 bases from V and 8 bases from J, the junction contained 7 bases not matched to a gene. The CDR3 has 14 amino acids. DNA for the CDR3: TGTGCCAGCAGCCTGACAGGGTTTGATTCACCCCTCCACTTT. The encoded protein is CASSLTGFDSPLHF.

The gene calls are TRBV7-9 and TRBJ1-3; no reliable D call. The germline gives CDR1 SEHNR, CDR2 FQNEAQ (reference sequence). V lost 2 bases and J 12 bases, leaving 14 bases between the germline ends. The CDR3 has 13 amino acids. This chain's CDR3 is CASSLSPPGVIYF. Here the CDR3 DNA reads TGTGCCAGCAGCTTAAGTCCCCCTGGAGTCATATATTTT.